This is a list of T cell receptor beta chains from one sample in a study of response to subunit inactivated influenza vaccine. TCRdb analysed the RT-PCR reads with MiXCR anew, one entry per CDR3 protein. Here the sample spans roughly 650,000 distinct CDR3 sequences, 12% to 15% being singletons. Sequenced here: PBMCs from blood, sampled roughly 2 weeks before vaccination. These receptors originate from a man in his fifties or sixties who received an inactivated influenza vaccine. The CDR3 runs from the conserved cysteine through the conserved F or W. Each record gives: D gene, clone size, J gene, V gene, CDR3 protein, CDR3 DNA. The D gene is left open where the match is weak. Rows may omit the clone size; those that give it use once, few, many or a size class.

D gene: TRBD1; clone size: many; J gene: TRBJ1-2; V gene: TRBV11-2; CDR3 protein: CASSRNRGRMRGYTF; CDR3 DNA: TGTGCCAGCAGCCGCAACAGGGGGCGCATGAGGGGCTACACCTTC
D gene: TRBD1; clone size: NA; J gene: TRBJ2-7; V gene: TRBV7-8; CDR3 protein: CASSLDSWQGVHEQYF; CDR3 DNA: TGTGCCAGCAGCTTAGACTCATGGCAGGGGGTCCACGAGCAGTACTTC
D gene: TRBD2; clone size: many; J gene: TRBJ2-5; V gene: TRBV3-1; CDR3 protein: CASLRTSGGETQYF; CDR3 DNA: TGTGCCAGCCTGCGGACTAGCGGGGGAGAGACCCAGTACTTC
D gene: NA; clone size: many; J gene: TRBJ1-2; V gene: TRBV4-3; CDR3 protein: CASSQDRLTNYGYTF; CDR3 DNA: TGCGCCAGCAGCCAAGATCGGTTGACTAACTATGGCTACACCTTC
D gene: TRBD1; clone size: NA; J gene: TRBJ2-7; V gene: TRBV7-2; CDR3 protein: CASSLPGQLSEQYF; CDR3 DNA: TGTGCCAGCAGCTTGCCGGGACAGCTTTCCGAGCAGTACTTC
D gene: NA; clone size: many; J gene: TRBJ1-5; V gene: TRBV19; CDR3 protein: CASSIVSGQPQHF; CDR3 DNA: TGTGCCAGTAGTATAGTGTCCGGTCAGCCCCAGCATTTT
D gene: TRBD1; clone size: few; J gene: TRBJ1-6; V gene: TRBV6-1; CDR3 protein: CASSRTRQGNSPLHF; CDR3 DNA: TGTGCCAGCAGTAGAACTCGACAGGGCAATTCACCCCTCCACTTT
D gene: TRBD2; clone size: NA; J gene: TRBJ2-3; V gene: TRBV20-1; CDR3 protein: CSASSPSGNTDTQYF; CDR3 DNA: TGCAGTGCTTCCAGCCCTAGCGGGAACACAGATACGCAGTATTTT
D gene: TRBD2; clone size: few; J gene: TRBJ2-5; V gene: TRBV29-1; CDR3 protein: CSVPIGGGSSETQYF; CDR3 DNA: TGCAGCGTCCCGATTGGCGGGGGGAGCTCAGAGACCCAGTACTTC
D gene: TRBD2; clone size: few; J gene: TRBJ2-3; V gene: TRBV28; CDR3 protein: CASSYVASGAYPADTQYF; CDR3 DNA: TGTGCCAGCAGTTACGTGGCTAGCGGAGCCTACCCCGCAGATACGCAGTATTTT
D gene: NA; clone size: NA; J gene: TRBJ2-2; V gene: TRBV4-1; CDR3 protein: CASSQVVGGRARRTGELFF; CDR3 DNA: TGCGCCAGCAGCCAAGTTGTGGGGGGCCGGGCTAGACGGACCGGGGAGCTGTTTTTT
D gene: TRBD1; clone size: few; J gene: TRBJ2-7; V gene: TRBV6-1; CDR3 protein: CASSQKRTGGEQYF; CDR3 DNA: TGTGCCAGCAGCCAGAAAAGGACAGGGGGGGAGCAGTACTTC
D gene: NA; clone size: NA; J gene: TRBJ2-7; V gene: TRBV12-3/TRBV12-4; CDR3 protein: CASSFAFYEQYF; CDR3 DNA: TGTGCCAGCAGTTTTGCATTCTACGAGCAGTACTTC
D gene: NA; clone size: NA; J gene: TRBJ2-2; V gene: TRBV12-3/TRBV12-4; CDR3 protein: CASQGLNTGELFF; CDR3 DNA: TGTGCCAGCCAGGGACTTAACACCGGGGAGCTGTTTTTT
D gene: NA; clone size: many; J gene: TRBJ1-4; V gene: TRBV6-2/TRBV6-3; CDR3 protein: CASSPQDSPTNEKLFF; CDR3 DNA: TGTGCCAGCAGTCCCCAGGACTCGCCAACTAATGAAAAACTGTTTTTT
D gene: NA; clone size: NA; J gene: TRBJ2-1; V gene: TRBV20-1; CDR3 protein: CSARDPGTPTWVREQFF; CDR3 DNA: TGCAGTGCTAGAGATCCGGGGACTCCCACCTGGGTGAGGGAGCAGTTCTTC
D gene: NA; clone size: NA; J gene: TRBJ1-2; V gene: TRBV7-2; CDR3 protein: CASSLAGFDGYTF; CDR3 DNA: TGTGCCAGCAGCTTAGCTGGGTTTGATGGCTACACCTTC
D gene: NA; clone size: few; J gene: TRBJ2-5; V gene: TRBV6-5; CDR3 protein: CASSYSLGPGAETQYF; CDR3 DNA: TGTGCCAGCAGTTACTCGCTCGGTCCAGGGGCAGAGACCCAGTACTTC
D gene: TRBD2; clone size: many; J gene: TRBJ2-1; V gene: TRBV7-9; CDR3 protein: CASSSGLNNEQFF; CDR3 DNA: TGTGCCAGCAGCTCGGGACTAAACAATGAGCAGTTCTTC
D gene: NA; clone size: NA; J gene: TRBJ2-7; V gene: TRBV6-5; CDR3 protein: CASSYSVPGYEQYF; CDR3 DNA: TGTGCCAGCAGTTACTCGGTCCCGGGCTACGAGCAGTACTTC
D gene: NA; clone size: few; J gene: TRBJ1-1; V gene: TRBV5-1; CDR3 protein: CASSDFDGPNTEAFF; CDR3 DNA: TGCGCCAGCAGCGACTTCGACGGTCCTAACACTGAAGCTTTCTTT
D gene: NA; clone size: NA; J gene: TRBJ2-2; V gene: TRBV6-4; CDR3 protein: CASSRETGNTGELFF; CDR3 DNA: TGTGCCAGCAGTAGGGAGACAGGGAACACCGGGGAGCTGTTTTTT
D gene: NA; clone size: many; J gene: TRBJ1-1; V gene: TRBV27; CDR3 protein: CASRVQGPNTEAFF; CDR3 DNA: TGTGCCAGCAGGGTACAGGGCCCTAACACTGAAGCTTTCTTT
D gene: TRBD1; clone size: few; J gene: TRBJ2-5; V gene: TRBV6-2/TRBV6-3; CDR3 protein: CASSYTTGTGRGAQYF; CDR3 DNA: TGTGCCAGCAGTTACACCACCGGGACAGGACGCGGGGCCCAGTACTTC
D gene: TRBD2; clone size: few; J gene: TRBJ2-2; V gene: TRBV12-3/TRBV12-4; CDR3 protein: CASTAGAHTGELFF; CDR3 DNA: TGTGCCAGCACCGCGGGAGCCCACACCGGGGAGCTGTTTTTT
D gene: TRBD2; clone size: few; J gene: TRBJ2-5; V gene: TRBV5-1; CDR3 protein: CASSLDLAGGQGAGRTQYF; CDR3 DNA: TGCGCCAGCAGCTTGGACCTAGCGGGAGGACAAGGGGCTGGGCGGACCCAGTACTTC
D gene: NA; clone size: NA; J gene: TRBJ2-5; V gene: TRBV28; CDR3 protein: CASSLAGTAVVETQYF; CDR3 DNA: TGTGCCAGCAGTTTAGCCGGGACCGCGGTCGTAGAGACCCAGTACTTC
D gene: NA; clone size: few; J gene: TRBJ2-1; V gene: TRBV11-2; CDR3 protein: CASSLFEQGTDEQFF; CDR3 DNA: TGTGCCAGCAGCTTGTTCGAACAGGGAACAGATGAGCAGTTCTTC